The 18 T cell receptor beta chains given below trace back to one sample, sequenced in a study of blood T cells in healthy people across ages. Together with a sample-barcoded 5' primer, a J-beta primer mix was included in a second PCR lasting roughly 6 to 12 cycles. TCRdb itself ran the 5' RACE reads through MiXCR, one entry per CDR3 protein. The profile shows roughly 1,800,000 distinct CDR3 sequences, around half of them singletons. The sample taken for sequencing was blood. The origin of the receptors is a woman aged 35 to 49 in good health.

The sample holds a few counts of this clonotype. J is TRBJ2-6 and V is TRBV7-2, with 9 bases lining up with TRBD1. V lost 5 bases to trimming and J lost 0 bases; unmatched junction nucleotides: 8. The CDR3 is 18 residues long. Germline CDR1 and CDR2: SGHTA and FQGNSA. CDR3 nucleotides: TGTGCCAGCAGCCCGGGACAGGGAACGAGCTCTGGGGCCAACGTCCTGACTTTC. This translates into CASSPGQGTSSGANVLTF.

This clonotype showed up just a few times. The V and J genes are TRBV6-6 and TRBJ1-6, with D hard to call. CDR3 size: 15 residues. Germline V lookup: CDR1 MNHNY, CDR2 SVGAGI (reference sequence). V dropped 4 bases and J dropped 7 bases, with 14 bases sitting between them. The CDR3 nucleotides are TGTGCCAGCAGTTTTAATGGGATCCCCAATTCACCCCTCCACTTT. Its translation is CASSFNGIPNSPLHF.

V is TRBV20-1 and J is TRBJ2-7; D is ambiguous. The CDR3 covers 13 residues. Germline V CDR1 and CDR2: DFQATT, SNEGSKA (reference sequence). Between the trimmed V and J ends, which lost 2 bases and 3 bases, there was a span of 11 bases. CDR3 sequence (DNA): TGCAGTGCTAGACAGACCAGGCTCTACGAGCAGTACTTC. This translates into CSARQTRLYEQYF.

The chain combines TRBV5-1 with TRBJ2-4, with 15 bases lining up with TRBD2. The last part of the DNA fits TRBJ2-5 better; the J call may be wrong. The germline V gene has CDR1 SGHRS and CDR2 YFSETQ. CDR3 length: 18 amino acids. CDR3 residues: CASSSGLAGGPFQETQYF. CDR3 bases: TGCGCCAGCAGCTCGGGACTAGCGGGGGGCCCGTTCCAAGAGACCCAGTACTTC.

The rearrangement links TRBV9 to TRBJ1-1; 8 bases fit TRBD1. The CDR3 covers 13 residues. With 3 bases clipped from V and 10 bases from J, the junction kept 8 bases outside the gene matches. CDR1 is SGDLS and CDR2 is YYNGEE in the germline V gene. The CDR3 DNA follows: TGTGCCAGCAGCGGGGCAGGGGGCCTGGGAGCTTTCTTT. Translated: CASSGAGGLGAFF.

The chain is built from TRBV20-1 and TRBJ2-5; 14 positions match TRBD2. V dropped 3 bases and J dropped 0; count of bases not matched to a gene: 6. CDR1 and CDR2 from the germline V gene are DFQATT and SNEGSKA (reference sequence). The CDR3 loop spans 17 amino acids. The CDR3 sequence: CSASPGLAGANQETQYF. The CDR3 DNA reads as TGCAGTGCTAGCCCGGGACTAGCGGGGGCCAACCAAGAGACCCAGTACTTC.

V and J are TRBV24-1 and TRBJ1-2; D ambiguous. Trimming took 6 bases from V and 7 from J, leaving 11 bases between them. This CDR3 is built from 12 residues. Germline values: CDR1 KGHDR, CDR2 SFDVKD. CDR3 sequence: CATSRVGVGYTF. The CDR3 DNA sequence: TGTGCCACCAGTCGGGTGGGCGTTGGCTACACCTTC.

V usage is TRBV29-1 and J usage is TRBJ2-1, with unresolved D. Deletions cut 7 bases from V and 8 bases from J, with 15 bases between. The CDR3 totals 12 residues. Germline CDR1 SQVTM, CDR2 ANQGSEA. The CDR3 DNA is TGCAGCGGAGTGGGTATGGGATATGAGCAGTTCTTC. This codes for CSGVGMGYEQFF.

This chain links TRBV20-1 with TRBJ1-5; D not certain. Per germline, CDR1 DFQATT and CDR2 SNEGSKA (reference sequence). The CDR3 covers 12 residues. V lost 4 bases and J lost 4, with 8 bases in between. Here the CDR3 reads CSAKRENQPQHF. CDR3 bases: TGCAGTGCTAAAAGGGAGAATCAGCCCCAGCATTTT.

The V gene is TRBV12-3 or TRBV12-4, the J gene TRBJ1-6, with D hard to call. The V end was cut by 2 bases, the J end by 8 bases, with 4 bases between. The CDR3 spans 12 residues. CDR3 sequence: CASSLKDSPLHF. The CDR3 coding sequence is TGTGCCAGCAGTTTAAAGGATTCACCCCTCCACTTT.

The count of this clonotype is one. V usage is TRBV6-5 and J usage is TRBJ2-1; D is uncertain. Germline V gene data show CDR1 as MNHEY and CDR2 as SVGAGI. The length of the CDR3 is 14 residues. The V end was cut by 6 bases, the J end by 1 base, with 10 bases between. CDR3 loop: CASRKTDSYNEQFF. DNA for the CDR3: TGTGCCAGCAGAAAGACGGATTCCTACAATGAGCAGTTCTTC.

This clonotype appeared a few times. V gene TRBV29-1 combines with J gene TRBJ2-3; 11 positions agree with TRBD1. The germline CDR1 and CDR2 sequences are SQVTM and ANQGSEA. The trim removed 3 bases at V and 6 bases at J, leaving 8 bases unmatched. The CDR3 contains 15 residues. The chain's CDR3 is CSVDADRGPTDTQYF. In DNA, the CDR3 is TGCAGCGTTGACGCGGACAGGGGGCCTACGGATACGCAGTATTTT.

This rearrangement joins TRBV6-5 to TRBJ2-5; the match to TRBD2 covers 13 bases. The junction had 2 bases not matched to a gene; V was cut back by 2 bases and J by 5 bases. The CDR3 has 15 residues. CDR1 and CDR2 (germline): MNHEY, SVGAGI. CDR3 bases: TGTGCCAGCAGTTACACTAGCGGGGGGGTGGAGACCCAGTACTTC. Translating gives CASSYTSGGVETQYF.

The count of this clonotype is one. V is TRBV7-2 and J is TRBJ2-5; 13 nucleotides align to TRBD2. V shed 5 bases, J shed 7 bases, and the junction held 7 bases outside the gene matches. CDR1 is SGHTA and CDR2 is FQGNSA in the germline V gene. CDR3 length equals 15 residues. Here the CDR3 reads CASSPWTSGGGTQYF. CDR3 bases: TGTGCCAGCAGCCCCTGGACTAGCGGGGGAGGGACCCAGTACTTC. Filled out from reference TRBV7-2 and TRBJ2-5, the complete variable domain reads GAGVSQSPSNKVTEKGKDVELRCDPISGHTALYWYRQSLGQGLEFLIYFQGNSAPDKSGLPSDRFSAERTGGSVSTLTIQRTQQEDSAVYLCASSPWTSGGGTQYFGPGTRLLVL.

This chain uses TRBV18 with TRBJ1-2; D is possibly TRBD1 (6 bases). The germline V and J ends were trimmed by 4 bases and 7 bases, with 16 bases remaining between them. The V gene's germline CDR1 is KGHSH and CDR2 LQKENI. The CDR3 runs 14 residues. The CDR3 region has the DNA TGTGCCAGCTCACTAAACCGGGACACCCCTGGCTACACCTTC. Translated, it gives CASSLNRDTPGYTF.

This clonotype was picked up a small number of times. This chain links TRBV7-2 with TRBJ2-5; D might be TRBD2 (5 bases). The CDR3 length is 13 residues. The germline CDR1 and CDR2 sequences are SGHTA and FQGNSA. Trimming shortened V by 7 bases and J by 1 base, and 10 bases separated the two germline ends. Here the CDR3 reads CASNPGLQETQYF. Here the CDR3 DNA reads TGTGCCAGCAACCCAGGACTCCAAGAGACCCAGTACTTC.

V usage is TRBV29-1 and J usage is TRBJ1-2; 7 nucleotides match TRBD1. The CDR3 loop spans 13 amino acids. Germline V CDR1 and CDR2: SQVTM, ANQGSEA. J was trimmed by 5 bases and V by 2 bases; bases with no gene match: 5. CDR3 DNA: TGCAGCGTTGAACAGGGGGTCAGGTATGGCTACACCTTC. Protein sequence: CSVEQGVRYGYTF.

The chain joins TRBV20-1 to TRBJ2-5; D may be TRBD2 (6 bases). The CDR3 is made up of 14 amino acids. V was cut by 6 bases and J by 10 bases, with 24 bases left in between. Germline-derived CDR1 and CDR2 are DFQATT and SNEGSKA (reference sequence). CDR3 sequence reads: CSAVGGGQGVIQYF. CDR3 in DNA: TGCAGTGCCGTGGGAGGCGGGCAGGGCGTTATCCAGTACTTC.